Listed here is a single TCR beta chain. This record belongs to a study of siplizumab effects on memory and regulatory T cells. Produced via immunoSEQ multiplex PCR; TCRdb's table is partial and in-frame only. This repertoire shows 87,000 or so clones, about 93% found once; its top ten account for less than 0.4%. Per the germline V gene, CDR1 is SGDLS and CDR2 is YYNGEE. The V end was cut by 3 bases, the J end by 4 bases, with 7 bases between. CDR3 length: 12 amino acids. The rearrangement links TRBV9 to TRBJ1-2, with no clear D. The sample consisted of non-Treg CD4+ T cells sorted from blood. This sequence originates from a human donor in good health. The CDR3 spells CASSGPGYGYTF. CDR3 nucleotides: TGTGCCAGCAGCGGACCCGGCTATGGCTACACCTTC.